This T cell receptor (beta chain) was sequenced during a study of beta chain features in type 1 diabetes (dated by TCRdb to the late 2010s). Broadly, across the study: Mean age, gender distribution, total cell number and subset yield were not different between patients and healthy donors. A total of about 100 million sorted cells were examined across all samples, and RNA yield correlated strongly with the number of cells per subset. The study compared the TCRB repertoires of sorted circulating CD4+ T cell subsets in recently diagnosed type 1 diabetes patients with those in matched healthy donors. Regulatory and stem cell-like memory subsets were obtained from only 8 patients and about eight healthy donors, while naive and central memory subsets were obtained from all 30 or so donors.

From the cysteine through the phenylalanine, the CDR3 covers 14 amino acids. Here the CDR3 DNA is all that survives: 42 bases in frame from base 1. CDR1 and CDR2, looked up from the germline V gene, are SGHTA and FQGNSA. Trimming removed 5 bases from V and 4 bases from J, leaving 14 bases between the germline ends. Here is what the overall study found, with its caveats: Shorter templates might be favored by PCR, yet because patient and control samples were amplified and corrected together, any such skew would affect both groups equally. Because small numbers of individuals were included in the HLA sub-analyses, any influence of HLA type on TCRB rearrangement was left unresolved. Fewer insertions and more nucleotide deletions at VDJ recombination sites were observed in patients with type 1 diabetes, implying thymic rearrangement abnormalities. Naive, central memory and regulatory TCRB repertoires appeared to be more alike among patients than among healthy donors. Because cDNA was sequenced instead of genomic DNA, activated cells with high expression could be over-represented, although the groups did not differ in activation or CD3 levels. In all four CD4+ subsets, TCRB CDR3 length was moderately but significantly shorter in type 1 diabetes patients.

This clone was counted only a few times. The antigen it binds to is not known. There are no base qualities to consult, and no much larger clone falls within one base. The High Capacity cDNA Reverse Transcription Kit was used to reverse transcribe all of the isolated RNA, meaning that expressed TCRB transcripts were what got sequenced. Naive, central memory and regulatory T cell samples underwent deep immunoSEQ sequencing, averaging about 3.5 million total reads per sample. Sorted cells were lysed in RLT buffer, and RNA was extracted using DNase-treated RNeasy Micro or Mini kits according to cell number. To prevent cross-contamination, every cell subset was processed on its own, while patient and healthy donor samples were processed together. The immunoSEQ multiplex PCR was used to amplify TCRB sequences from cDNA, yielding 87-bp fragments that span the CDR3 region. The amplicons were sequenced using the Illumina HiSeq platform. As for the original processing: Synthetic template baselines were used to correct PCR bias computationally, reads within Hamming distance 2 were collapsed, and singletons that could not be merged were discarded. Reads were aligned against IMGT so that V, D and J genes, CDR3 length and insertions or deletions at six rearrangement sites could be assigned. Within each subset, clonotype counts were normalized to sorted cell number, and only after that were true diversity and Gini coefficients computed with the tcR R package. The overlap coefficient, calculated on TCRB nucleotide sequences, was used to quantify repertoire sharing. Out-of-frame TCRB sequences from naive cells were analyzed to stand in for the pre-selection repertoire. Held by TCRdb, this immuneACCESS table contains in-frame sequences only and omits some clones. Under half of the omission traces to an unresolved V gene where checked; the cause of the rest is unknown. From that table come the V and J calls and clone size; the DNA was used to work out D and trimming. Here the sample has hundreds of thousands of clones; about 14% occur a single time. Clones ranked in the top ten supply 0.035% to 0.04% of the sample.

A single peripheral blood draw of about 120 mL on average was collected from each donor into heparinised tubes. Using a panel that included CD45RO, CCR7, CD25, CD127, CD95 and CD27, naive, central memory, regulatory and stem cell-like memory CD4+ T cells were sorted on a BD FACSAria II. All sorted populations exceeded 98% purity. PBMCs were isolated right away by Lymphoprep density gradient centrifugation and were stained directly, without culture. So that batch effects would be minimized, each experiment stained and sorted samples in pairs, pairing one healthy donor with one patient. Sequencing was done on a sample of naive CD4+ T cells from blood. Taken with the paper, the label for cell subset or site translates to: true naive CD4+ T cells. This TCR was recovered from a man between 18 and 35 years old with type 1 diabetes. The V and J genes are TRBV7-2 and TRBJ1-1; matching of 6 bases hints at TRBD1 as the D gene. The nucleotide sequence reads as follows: TGTGCCAGCAGCCTAAACAGGGATGGCACTGAAGCTTTCTTT. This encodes CASSLNRDGTEAFF.